Here is one T cell receptor (beta chain) with its context. Its antigen is still unknown. This specimen includes other DNA sequences encoding the same CDR3. At deep level, the assay was performed. Sequencing was performed with immunoSEQ multiplex PCR; in TCRdb, only in-frame clones are kept and a portion is missing. Here the sample spans around 2,000,000 clones, about 95% being singletons. V was cut by 5 bases and J by 2 bases, with 6 bases left in between. The CDR3 is made up of 11 amino acids. Germline V lookup: CDR1 SQVTM, CDR2 ANQGSEA. The naive CD8 subset, CD45RO-negative cells positively selected for CCR7, excluded terminally differentiated effector memory CD45RA+ cells. This entry is derived from a study of shared clonotypes between healthy human individuals. As for the study in general: Three plates each covered CD4 naive and memory; CD8 naive two, CD8 memory one. Overall study findings and caveats: Memory subsets generally showed smaller estimated richness than naive subsets did.

The clonotype comes from a man between 18 and 29 years old in good health. J is TRBJ1-2 and V is TRBV29-1; D is unresolved. The sample comprised naive CD8+ T cells sorted from blood. CDR3 protein: CSVRGNYGYTF. CDR3 nucleotide sequence: TGCAGCGTTCGGGGAAACTATGGCTACACCTTC. The variable domain in full, completed from reference TRBV29-1 and TRBJ1-2, reads SAVISQKPSRDICQRGTSLTIQCQVDSQVTMMFWYRQQPGQSLTLIATANQGSEATYESGFVIDKFPISRPNLTFSTLTVSNMSPEDSSIYLCSVRGNYGYTFGSGTRLTVV.